This is a list of T cell receptor beta chains from one sample in a study of T-cell reconstitution after alpha-beta-depleted transplantation in children. A single record per CDR3 protein comes from TCRdb applying MiXCR to the PCR reads. Of 190,000 or so distinct CDR3 sequences listed, 6.3% are singletons. The sample was PBMCs, taken before TCRalphabeta/CD19-depleted stem cell transplant. The receptors come from a girl less than two years old with combined immunodeficiency, due to receive a stem cell transplant. Each CDR3 is given with its conserved first and last residue. Fields, in order: V gene, clone size, J gene, CDR3 protein. Clone size appears in some rows only: once, few, many, or a class for an expanded clone.

TRBV20-1	few	TRBJ2-2	CSAQGHGELFF
TRBV20-1	many	TRBJ2-1	CSALRQVGNEQFF
TRBV3-1	NA	TRBJ2-7	CASIPGGGVFYEQYF
TRBV21-1	many	TRBJ2-1	CASSKDKAGGLDYNEQFF
TRBV10-3	many	TRBJ2-3	CAISDGGDRGADTQYF
TRBV24-1	many	TRBJ1-3	CATSDAGMEGNTIYF
TRBV29-1	many	TRBJ2-7	CSVATEGEQYF
TRBV7-2	few	TRBJ2-7	CASSGWTSGRSSYEQYF
TRBV4-2	many	TRBJ1-2	CASSQEGRSNYGYTF
TRBV6-5	many	TRBJ1-5	CASSPGHSNQPQHF
TRBV20-1	many	TRBJ2-5	CSASYPTRKEETQYF
TRBV2	many	TRBJ2-3	CASSEAGDGSTDTQYF
TRBV24-1	many	TRBJ2-5	CATSDRTGGFGETQYF
TRBV29-1	few	TRBJ2-1	CSVAGRRGSSYNEQFF
TRBV20-1	few	TRBJ2-5	CSVMSRPRGHQTVTQYF
TRBV12-3/TRBV12-4	many	TRBJ2-7	CASRKTGNSYEQYF
TRBV7-8	many	TRBJ2-7	CASSRRDREWEQYF
TRBV3-1	many	TRBJ2-4	CASSQDLALQNIQYF
TRBV20-1	NA	TRBJ2-7	CSASRASGPNYEQYF
TRBV20-1	few	TRBJ2-1	CSARKLPQRYNEQFF
TRBV29-1	many	TRBJ2-1	CSALGVDYNEQFF
TRBV4-2	many	TRBJ2-2	CASSQVPSETNTGELFF
TRBV4-1	many	TRBJ2-2	CASSQVEIGELFF
TRBV2	many	TRBJ2-2	CASSVTGTGAGPGTGELFF
TRBV29-1	many	TRBJ2-3	CSVRQTRTDTQYF
TRBV5-5	NA	TRBJ1-6	CASSLPEGAAYNSPLHF
TRBV5-6	many	TRBJ2-5	CASSLAGHRQETQYF
TRBV7-2	few	TRBJ2-3	CASSLGGLAGTDTQYF
TRBV19	many	TRBJ1-1	CASSIAVRTTEAFF
TRBV29-1	few	TRBJ1-1	CSVALQGITEAFF
TRBV4-1	many	TRBJ2-2	CASSLPRGRKLFF
TRBV5-1	NA	TRBJ2-7	CASSPSFGLVYEQYF